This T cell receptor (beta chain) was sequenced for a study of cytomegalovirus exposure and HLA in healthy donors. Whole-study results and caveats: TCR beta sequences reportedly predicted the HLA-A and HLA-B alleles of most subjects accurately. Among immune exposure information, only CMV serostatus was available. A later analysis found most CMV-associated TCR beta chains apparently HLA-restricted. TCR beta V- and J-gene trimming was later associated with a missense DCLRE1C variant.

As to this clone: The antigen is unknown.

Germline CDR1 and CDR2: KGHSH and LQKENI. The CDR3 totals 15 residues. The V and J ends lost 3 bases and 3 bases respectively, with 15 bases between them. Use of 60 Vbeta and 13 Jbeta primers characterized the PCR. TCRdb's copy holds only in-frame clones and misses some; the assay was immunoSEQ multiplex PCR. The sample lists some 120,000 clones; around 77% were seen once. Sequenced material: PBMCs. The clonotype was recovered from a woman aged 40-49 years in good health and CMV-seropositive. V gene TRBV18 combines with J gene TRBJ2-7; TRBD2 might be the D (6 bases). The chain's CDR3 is CASSPTTGANYEQYF. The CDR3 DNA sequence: TGTGCCAGCTCACCGACTACGGGAGCCAACTACGAGCAGTACTTC.